The next 18 T cell receptor beta chains were all read from a single sample in a study of blood T cells in healthy people across ages. Through a sample-barcoded 5' primer and a J-beta primer mix, a second PCR was run for 7 to 11 cycles. TCRdb independently ran MiXCR on the 5' RACE reads; one entry per CDR3 protein. There are approximately 900,000 distinct CDR3 sequences in the sample; about 44% occur only once, and around an eighth lies in the top ten. The sequencing sample was made of blood. These receptors were collected from a man aged 25-45 years in good health.

In its sample, this clonotype was seen once. This chain joins TRBV7-9 and TRBJ2-3; no clear D gene. The CDR3 is 13 amino acids. The germline CDR1 and CDR2 sequences are SEHNR and FQNEAQ (reference sequence). The V end lost 5 bases, the J end lost 7 bases, and 13 bases lay between the germline ends. The CDR3 sequence is CASSPYNFHTQYF. The CDR3 DNA reads TGTGCCAGCAGCCCTTACAATTTCCATACGCAGTATTTT.

This clonotype was detected only a few times. One base away lies a much larger clone, so this may be a sequencing read error. The chain uses TRBV20-1 and TRBJ2-7; 8 bases are shared with TRBD2. The CDR3 has 17 amino acids. Trimming cost V 0 bases and J 7 bases; bases outside gene matches: 17. CDR1 is DFQATT, CDR2 SNEGSKA, per germline (reference sequence). DNA for the CDR3: TGCAGTGCTAGAGATCACGGAGGCGGGGGGCGTCTGAATGAGCAGTACTTC. This translates into CSARDHGGGGRLNEQYF.

The chain couples TRBV29-1 to TRBJ1-2; no clear D gene. The V gene lost 4 bases and the J gene lost 8 bases, with 8 bases spanning the gap. From germline, CDR1 is SQVTM and CDR2 ANQGSEA. This CDR3 has 10 amino acids. CDR3 amino acids: CSVGNGGYTF. The CDR3 nucleotides are TGCAGCGTTGGGAACGGCGGCTACACCTTC. Full variable domain (outside the CDR3, taken from reference TRBV29-1 and TRBJ1-2): SAVISQKPSRDICQRGTSLTIQCQVDSQVTMMFWYRQQPGQSLTLIATANQGSEATYESGFVIDKFPISRPNLTFSTLTVSNMSPEDSSIYLCSVGNGGYTFGSGTRLTVV.

The CDR3 protein is CASTLGFTSSYNSPLHF. The CDR3 DNA follows: TGTGCCAGCACTCTGGGCTTTACTAGCTCCTATAATTCACCCCTCCACTTT. This chain connects TRBV2 to TRBJ1-6; D is unresolved. The CDR3 consists of 17 residues. V was trimmed by 7 bases and J by 0 bases, leaving 16 bases between them. Germline V gene lookup returns CDR1 SNHLY and CDR2 FYNNEI.

There are many counts of this clonotype. The chain links TRBV20-1 to TRBJ1-2, with D possibly being TRBD1 (6 bases). Germline CDR1 and CDR2: DFQATT and SNEGSKA (reference sequence). Trimming pared 3 bases from V and 6 bases from J, leaving 11 bases between. The length of the CDR3 is 12 residues. CDR3 DNA: TGCAGTGCTAGTGGGGGCTCTAATGGCTACACCTTC. Translated, it gives CSASGGSNGYTF.

The V and J genes are TRBV7-2 and TRBJ2-3; D is uncertain. V gave up 8 bases and J gave up 14 bases, with 17 bases separating them. The CDR3 has 11 amino acids. Germline assignment: CDR1 SGHTA and CDR2 FQGNSA. The CDR3: CASPEGQGLYF. In DNA, the CDR3 is TGTGCCAGCCCGGAAGGCCAAGGGTTGTATTTT.

The chain employs TRBV6-6 and TRBJ2-1; 8 bases agree with TRBD2. The CDR3 spans 14 residues. V dropped 5 bases and J dropped 4; count of bases not matched to a gene: 4. Germline CDR1 MNHNY, CDR2 SVGAGI (reference sequence). The CDR3 reads CASSASGSYNEQFF. The CDR3 bases are TGTGCCAGCAGTGCTAGCGGGTCTTACAATGAGCAGTTCTTC.

V usage is TRBV15 and J usage is TRBJ2-5, with D hard to call. Germline V gives CDR1 LNHNV, CDR2 YYDKDF (reference sequence). Between the trimmed V and J ends, which lost 0 bases and 5 bases, there was a span of 13 bases. The CDR3 is 15 amino acids. The CDR3 DNA is TGTGCCACCAGCAGAGATGTAGGGTTCGGGGAGACCCAGTACTTC. It is translated as CATSRDVGFGETQYF.

This clonotype was found many times. This chain uses TRBV10-3 with TRBJ2-3; D remains ambiguous. Deletions cut 1 base from V and 6 bases from J, with 8 bases between. This CDR3 has 13 amino acids. Germline CDR1 and CDR2: ENHRY and SYGVKD. The CDR3 sequence is CAISEWSADTQYF. Here the CDR3 DNA reads TGTGCCATCAGTGAGTGGTCCGCCGATACGCAGTATTTT.

About this clonotype: A much larger clone lies one base from this, so it may be a read error. The chain is built from TRBV20-1 and TRBJ2-1, with D uncertain. The DNA end is a closer match to TRBJ2-7, so the J assignment may be wrong. The CDR3 has 14 amino acids. Germline loops: CDR1 DFQATT, CDR2 SNEGSKA (reference sequence). The CDR3 bases are TGCAGTGCTTCCACTGGCGGCTCCTACAATGAGCAGTACTTC. It specifies CSASTGGSYNEQYF.

The V gene is TRBV6-1, the J gene TRBJ1-1; no reliable D call. Per the germline V gene, CDR1 is MNHNS and CDR2 is SASEGT. Trimming removed 7 bases at V and 7 bases at J, with 16 bases between. This CDR3 has 13 amino acids. The CDR3 region is CASKPTYAGEAFF. The CDR3 coding sequence is TGTGCCAGCAAGCCGACCTACGCAGGTGAAGCTTTCTTT.

The chain has TRBV12-3 or TRBV12-4 and TRBJ1-2; 12 bases agree with TRBD1. With 7 bases clipped from V and 4 bases from J, the junction kept 7 bases outside the gene matches. This CDR3 is 15 amino acids long. This chain's CDR3 is CASTPGTGGSYGYTF. Written as DNA, the CDR3 is TGTGCCAGCACTCCCGGGACAGGGGGCTCCTATGGCTACACCTTC.

This clonotype was detected a few times. The CDR3 sequence is CASSYRSGGPYEQYF. In nucleotides, the CDR3 is TGTGCCAGCAGTTATCGTAGCGGGGGTCCCTACGAGCAGTACTTC. The V call is TRBV27, the J call TRBJ2-7; 9 bases agree with TRBD2. Trimming cost V 4 bases and J 2 bases; bases outside gene matches: 6. This CDR3 is 15 amino acids long. Germline CDR1 is MNHEY and CDR2 is SMNVEV (reference sequence).

Here the CDR3 DNA reads TGTGCCAGCAGTTACAACGGGGACGAGCAGTACTTC. Translation gives CASSYNGDEQYF. The chain joins TRBV6-5 to TRBJ2-4; D perhaps matches TRBD2 (5 bases). The J call is in doubt because the DNA end fits TRBJ2-7 better. Looked up from germline, CDR1 is MNHEY and CDR2 is SVGAGI. CDR3 size: 12 residues.

The rearrangement uses TRBV12-3 or TRBV12-4 and TRBJ1-1; 11 bases line up with TRBD1. CDR3 size: 15 residues. J lost 3 bases, V lost 5 bases, and 5 bases had no gene match. Written as DNA, the CDR3 is TGTGCCAGCAGTAACCCGGGACAGGGGGACACTGAAGCTTTCTTT. Protein sequence: CASSNPGQGDTEAFF.

The chain links TRBV7-6 to TRBJ1-1; D remains unclear. The V gene's germline CDR1 is SGHVS and CDR2 FNYEAQ. The CDR3 spans 13 residues. V lost 6 bases and J 1 base, leaving 9 bases between the germline ends. In DNA, the CDR3 is TGTGCCAGCAGACGAAGAGCGAACACTGAAGCTTTCTTT. Encoded protein: CASRRRANTEAFF.

This clonotype occurred a few times. The chain recombines TRBV4-1 with TRBJ2-5, with D perhaps matching TRBD1 or TRBD2 (6 bases each). Germline lookup yields CDR1 MGHRA and CDR2 YSYEKL. V gave up 0 bases and J gave up 1 base, with 18 bases separating them. This CDR3 region has 18 residues. CDR3 in amino acids: CASSQDPTTRGAQETQYF. The CDR3 DNA is TGCGCCAGCAGCCAAGACCCAACGACTAGGGGGGCCCAAGAGACCCAGTACTTC.

This clonotype turned up a few times. The chain joins TRBV4-1 to TRBJ2-1, with a weak D call TRBD1 (5 bases). This CDR3 region has 13 residues. Germline CDR1 and CDR2: MGHRA and YSYEKL. V was cut by 3 bases and J by 13 bases, with 16 bases left in between. The CDR3 protein is CASSQGREWEQFF. The CDR3 DNA is TGCGCCAGCAGCCAGGGGCGAGAGTGGGAACAGTTCTTC.